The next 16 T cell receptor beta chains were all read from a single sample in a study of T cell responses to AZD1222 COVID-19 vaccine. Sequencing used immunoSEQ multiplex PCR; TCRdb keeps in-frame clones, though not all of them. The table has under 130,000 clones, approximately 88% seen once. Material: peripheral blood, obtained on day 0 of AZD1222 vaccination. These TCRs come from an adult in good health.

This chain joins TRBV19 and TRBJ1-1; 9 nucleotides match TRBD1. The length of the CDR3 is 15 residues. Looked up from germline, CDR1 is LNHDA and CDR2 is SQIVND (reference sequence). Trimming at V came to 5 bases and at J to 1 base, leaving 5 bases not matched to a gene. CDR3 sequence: CASSDRGGPNTEAFF. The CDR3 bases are TGTGCCAGTAGTGACAGGGGGGGGCCGAACACTGAAGCTTTCTTT.

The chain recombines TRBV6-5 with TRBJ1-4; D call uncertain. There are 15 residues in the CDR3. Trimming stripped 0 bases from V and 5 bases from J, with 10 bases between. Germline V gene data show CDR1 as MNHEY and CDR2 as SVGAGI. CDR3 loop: CASSYSGSSNEKLFF. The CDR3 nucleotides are TGTGCCAGCAGTTACTCGGGCAGCAGCAATGAAAAACTGTTTTTT.

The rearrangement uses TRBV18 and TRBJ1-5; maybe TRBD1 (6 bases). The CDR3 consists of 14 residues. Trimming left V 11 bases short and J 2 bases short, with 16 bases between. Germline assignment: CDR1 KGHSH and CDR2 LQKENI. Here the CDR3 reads CAESGHRGNQPQHF. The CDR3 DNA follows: TGTGCCGAATCGGGACACCGAGGCAATCAGCCCCAGCATTTT.

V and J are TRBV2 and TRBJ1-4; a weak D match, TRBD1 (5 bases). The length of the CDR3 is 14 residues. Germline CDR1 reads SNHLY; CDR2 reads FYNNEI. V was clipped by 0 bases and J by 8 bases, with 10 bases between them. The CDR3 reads CASSEAHGGEKLFF. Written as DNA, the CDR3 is TGTGCCAGCAGTGAAGCGCACGGGGGAGAAAAACTGTTTTTT.

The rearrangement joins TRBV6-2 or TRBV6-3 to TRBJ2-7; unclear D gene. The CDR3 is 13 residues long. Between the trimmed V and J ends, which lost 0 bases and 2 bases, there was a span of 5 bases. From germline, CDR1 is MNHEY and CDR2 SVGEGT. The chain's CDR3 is CASSYSRAYEQYF. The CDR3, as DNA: TGTGCCAGCAGTTACTCGAGAGCCTACGAGCAGTACTTC.

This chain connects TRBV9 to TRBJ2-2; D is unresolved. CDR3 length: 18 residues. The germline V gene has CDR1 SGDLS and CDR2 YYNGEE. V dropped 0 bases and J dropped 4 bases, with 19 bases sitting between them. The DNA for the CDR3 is TGTGCCAGCAGCGTAGTCCCGACACTTGGGGTGAGCACCGGGGAGCTGTTTTTT. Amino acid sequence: CASSVVPTLGVSTGELFF.

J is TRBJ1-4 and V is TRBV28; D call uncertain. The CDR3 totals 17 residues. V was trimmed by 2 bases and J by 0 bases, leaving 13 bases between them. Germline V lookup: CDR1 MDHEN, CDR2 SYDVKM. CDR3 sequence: CASSLAGGLPTNEKLFF. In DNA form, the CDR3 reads TGTGCCAGCAGTTTAGCGGGAGGCCTCCCAACTAATGAAAAACTGTTTTTT.

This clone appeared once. In nucleotides, the CDR3 is TGTGCCAGTACTCTTACAGGGGGGAATTCACCCCTCCACTTT. As protein: CASTLTGGNSPLHF. The chain carries TRBV19 and TRBJ1-6; 8 bases are shared with TRBD1. The CDR3 is 14 residues long. With 7 bases clipped from V and 7 bases from J, the junction kept 6 bases outside the gene matches. Germline values: CDR1 LNHDA, CDR2 SQIVND (reference sequence).

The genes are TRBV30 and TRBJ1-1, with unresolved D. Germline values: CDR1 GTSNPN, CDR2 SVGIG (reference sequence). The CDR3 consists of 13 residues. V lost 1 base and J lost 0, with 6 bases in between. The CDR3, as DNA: TGTGCCTGGAGTGAGTACATGAACACTGAAGCTTTCTTT. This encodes CAWSEYMNTEAFF.

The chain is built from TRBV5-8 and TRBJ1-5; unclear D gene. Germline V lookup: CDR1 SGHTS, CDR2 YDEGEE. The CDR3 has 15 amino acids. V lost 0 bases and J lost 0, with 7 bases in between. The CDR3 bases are TGTGCCAGCAGCTTGGACGGTTATAGCAATCAGCCCCAGCATTTT. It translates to CASSLDGYSNQPQHF.

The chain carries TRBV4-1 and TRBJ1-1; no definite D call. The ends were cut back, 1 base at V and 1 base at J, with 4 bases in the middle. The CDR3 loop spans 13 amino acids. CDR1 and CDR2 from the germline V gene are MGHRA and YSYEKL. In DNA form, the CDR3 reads TGCGCCAGCAGCCAAGTCAAGAACACTGAAGCTTTCTTT. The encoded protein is CASSQVKNTEAFF.

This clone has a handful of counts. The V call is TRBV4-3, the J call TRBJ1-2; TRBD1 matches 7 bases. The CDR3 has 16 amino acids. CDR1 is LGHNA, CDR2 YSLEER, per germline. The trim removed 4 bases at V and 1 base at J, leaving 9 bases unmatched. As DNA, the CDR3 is TGCGCCAGCAGCCCCCGGACAGGATTTAGTAACTATGGCTACACCTTC. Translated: CASSPRTGFSNYGYTF.

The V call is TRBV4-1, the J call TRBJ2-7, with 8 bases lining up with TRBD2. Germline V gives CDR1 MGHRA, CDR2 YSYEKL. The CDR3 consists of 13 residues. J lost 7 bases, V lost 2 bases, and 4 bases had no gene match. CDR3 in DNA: TGCGCCAGCAGCCAAACGGGAGGGAGGGAGCAGTACTTC. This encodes CASSQTGGREQYF.

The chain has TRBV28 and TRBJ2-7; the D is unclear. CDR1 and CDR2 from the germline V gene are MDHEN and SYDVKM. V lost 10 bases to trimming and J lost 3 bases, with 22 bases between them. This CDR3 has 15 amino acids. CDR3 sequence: CATLGFSGRVYEQYF. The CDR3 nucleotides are TGTGCCACCCTAGGGTTCTCCGGACGCGTCTACGAGCAGTACTTC.

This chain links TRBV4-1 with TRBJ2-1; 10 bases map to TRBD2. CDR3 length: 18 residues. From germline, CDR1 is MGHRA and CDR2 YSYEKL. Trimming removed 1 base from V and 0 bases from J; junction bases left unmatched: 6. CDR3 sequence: CASSQVVLAGRSYNEQFF. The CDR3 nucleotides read TGCGCCAGCAGCCAAGTAGTACTAGCGGGGCGCTCCTACAATGAGCAGTTCTTC.

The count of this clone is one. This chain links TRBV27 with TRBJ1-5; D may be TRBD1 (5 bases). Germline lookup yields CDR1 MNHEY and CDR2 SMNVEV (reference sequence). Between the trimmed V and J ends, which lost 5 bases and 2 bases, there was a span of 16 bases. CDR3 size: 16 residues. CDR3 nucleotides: TGTGCCAGCAGTCCGACGGGGGGTAGGGGCAATCAGCCCCAGCATTTT. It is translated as CASSPTGGRGNQPQHF.